Each of the 31 T cell receptor beta chains below was sequenced from the same sample in a study of identical twins. Each CDR3 protein is one row after TCRdb ran MiXCR on the 5' RACE reads. The sample lists over 600,000 distinct CDR3 sequences; less than 25% were seen once. These data were also reused for a study on T cells expressing NK-cell markers.

What was sequenced was PBMCs. The source of these receptors is a woman aged 18-29 years in good health.

This clonotype has ten or more counts. The chain uses TRBV6-2 or TRBV6-3 and TRBJ2-7; D gene uncertain. V shed 5 bases and J shed 0 bases, with 5 bases lying between them. CDR1 and CDR2 from the germline V gene are MNHEY and SVGEGT. This CDR3 is built from 12 residues. The CDR3 sequence is CASSGSSYEQYF. The CDR3 DNA sequence: TGTGCCAGCAGTGGTAGCTCCTACGAGCAGTACTTC.

The chain links TRBV9 to TRBJ2-1; D not resolved. The germline V and J ends were trimmed by 3 bases and 10 bases, with 11 bases remaining between them. Per the germline V gene, CDR1 is SGDLS and CDR2 is YYNGEE. This CDR3 is 12 amino acids long. Here the CDR3 reads CASSAIRGEQFF. The CDR3 DNA is TGTGCCAGCAGCGCCATTCGTGGAGAGCAGTTCTTC.

There are a few counts of this clonotype. V gene TRBV20-1 combines with J gene TRBJ1-4; D is unclear. Per the germline V gene, CDR1 is DFQATT and CDR2 is SNEGSKA (reference sequence). This CDR3 contains 13 residues. Trimming took 0 bases from V and 0 from J, leaving 2 bases between them. This chain's CDR3 is CSARDSTNEKLFF. The CDR3 bases are TGCAGTGCTAGAGATTCAACTAATGAAAAACTGTTTTTT.

This rearrangement joins TRBV5-1 to TRBJ2-5, with 8 positions matching TRBD2. V lost 1 base to trimming and J lost 3 bases; unmatched junction nucleotides: 5. This CDR3 spans 15 amino acids. Germline loops: CDR1 SGHRS, CDR2 YFSETQ. CDR3 sequence reads: CASSLLQRGKETQYF. The CDR3, as DNA: TGCGCCAGCAGCTTGCTCCAGCGGGGGAAAGAGACCCAGTACTTC. Full variable domain (missing parts from reference TRBV5-1 and TRBJ2-5): KAGVTQTPRYLIKTRGQQVTLSCSPISGHRSVSWYQQTPGQGLQFLFEYFSETQRNKGNFPGRFSGRQFSNSRSEMNVSTLELGDSALYLCASSLLQRGKETQYFGPGTRLLVL.

This clonotype was observed a handful of times. The chain uses TRBV7-6 and TRBJ2-7, with 8 bases lining up with TRBD1. V shed 4 bases and J 3 bases; nucleotides not matched to a gene: 11. The CDR3 has 16 residues. The germline CDR1 and CDR2 sequences are SGHVS and FNYEAQ. CDR3 protein: CASSSTTGTGFYEQYF. CDR3 bases: TGTGCCAGCAGCTCGACGACCGGGACAGGATTCTACGAGCAGTACTTC. The complete variable domain, with remaining parts taken from reference TRBV7-6 and TRBJ2-7, reads GAGVSQSPRYKVTKRGQDVALRCDPISGHVSLYWYRQALGQGPEFLTYFNYEAQQDKSGLPNDRFSAERPEGSISTLTIQRTEQRDSAMYRCASSSTTGTGFYEQYFGPGTRLTVT.

The chain has TRBV12-3 or TRBV12-4 and TRBJ2-1, with 9 bases aligning to TRBD2. V shed 7 bases and J 3 bases; nucleotides not matched to a gene: 4. The CDR3 consists of 14 residues. The CDR3 loop is CASTLAGIYNEQFF. The CDR3, as DNA: TGTGCCAGCACTCTAGCGGGGATCTACAATGAGCAGTTCTTC.

The V and J genes are TRBV6-5 and TRBJ1-6; D not resolved. The CDR3 has 14 residues. The V end lost 0 bases, the J end lost 7 bases, and 7 bases lay between the germline ends. Germline V gene lookup returns CDR1 MNHEY and CDR2 SVGAGI. DNA for the CDR3: TGTGCCAGCAGTTACTCGGCCGCCAATTCACCCCTCCACTTT. Translating gives CASSYSAANSPLHF.

In this sample, this clonotype turned up a few times. The chain couples TRBV15 to TRBJ2-5; a weak D match, TRBD2 (5 bases). The CDR3 spans 14 residues. Trimming left V 1 base short and J 2 bases short, with 8 bases between. From germline, CDR1 is LNHNV and CDR2 YYDKDF (reference sequence). The CDR3 spells CATSRGGDQETQYF. The CDR3 coding sequence is TGTGCCACCAGCAGAGGGGGAGATCAAGAGACCCAGTACTTC.

V usage is TRBV12-3 or TRBV12-4 and J usage is TRBJ2-7; no reliable D call. V was pared by 6 bases and J by 6 bases, with 15 bases between. The CDR3 covers 13 residues. As DNA, the CDR3 is TGTGCCAGCAGCCTCCGATCAATCCGCGAGCAGTACTTC. Encoded protein: CASSLRSIREQYF.

Many counts were recorded for this clonotype. V gene TRBV4-2 combines with J gene TRBJ2-7, with 10 bases fitting TRBD2. Per germline, CDR1 LGHNA and CDR2 YNFKEQ. J lost 3 bases, V lost 3 bases, and 8 bases had no gene match. CDR3 length: 16 residues. CDR3 DNA sequence: TGTGCCAGCAGCCACCGCCTAGCGGGAGTGAACTACGAGCAGTACTTC. It is translated as CASSHRLAGVNYEQYF.

The chain uses TRBV7-9 and TRBJ1-2; D ambiguous. The CDR3 is 11 residues long. CDR1 is SEHNR and CDR2 is FQNEAQ in the germline V gene (reference sequence). The germline V and J ends were trimmed by 7 bases and 7 bases, with 10 bases remaining between them. The CDR3 loop is CASIFSSGYTF. The DNA for the CDR3 is TGTGCCAGCATCTTCAGTAGTGGCTACACCTTC.

This clonotype has a handful of counts. The chain recombines TRBV12-3 or TRBV12-4 with TRBJ1-1; D may be TRBD1 (6 bases). V dropped 5 bases and J dropped 7 bases, with 14 bases sitting between them. The CDR3 sequence is 13 residues long. CDR3: CASSPDRYLEAFF. CDR3 DNA: TGTGCCAGCAGTCCAGACAGGTATCTTGAAGCTTTCTTT.

V usage is TRBV12-3 or TRBV12-4 and J usage is TRBJ2-7; 10 nucleotides agree with TRBD2. The CDR3 runs 13 residues. Germline trimming cut 9 bases from V and 3 bases from J; bases unmatched to any gene: 5. In DNA, the CDR3 is TGTGCCAGTCGGACTAGCGGATTCTACGAGCAGTACTTC. This codes for CASRTSGFYEQYF.

In the case of this clonotype: An end of the junction does not agree with germline; a read error may underlie this. The chain links TRBV9 to TRBJ1-1; TRBD1 agrees at 8 bases. CDR3 length: 14 amino acids. The germline gives CDR1 SGDLS, CDR2 YYNGEE. The CDR3 bases are TGTGCCAGCAGCGGAACCAGGACAGGGCTTTTCCCCCGTTTT. This gives the protein CASSGTRTGLFPRF.

The gene calls are TRBV5-1 and TRBJ1-1; D is unresolved. The CDR3 has 15 residues. Germline V CDR1 and CDR2: SGHRS, YFSETQ. V was shortened by 4 bases and J by 0 bases, with 13 bases between the two germline ends. Here the CDR3 reads CASSPAGRMNTEAFF. Written as DNA, the CDR3 is TGCGCCAGCAGCCCCGCCGGTCGGATGAACACTGAAGCTTTCTTT.

The chain links TRBV6-6 to TRBJ1-1; D gene ambiguous. V was shortened by 7 bases and J by 8 bases, with 11 bases between the two germline ends. The CDR3 loop spans 11 amino acids. Germline values: CDR1 MNHNY, CDR2 SVGAGI (reference sequence). The chain's CDR3 is CASNQEAEAFF. The CDR3 DNA reads TGTGCCAGCAACCAAGAGGCCGAAGCTTTCTTT.

This clonotype was counted a few times. V gene TRBV5-1 combines with J gene TRBJ2-5, with TRBD2 matching over 8 bases. This CDR3 is built from 13 residues. Germline V lookup: CDR1 SGHRS, CDR2 YFSETQ. Trimming at V came to 6 bases and at J to 3 bases, leaving 4 bases not matched to a gene. This CDR3 reads CASKEREKETQYF. Here the CDR3 DNA reads TGCGCCAGCAAAGAGCGGGAGAAAGAGACCCAGTACTTC.

There are many counts of this clonotype. V usage is TRBV20-1 and J usage is TRBJ2-3; no clear D. The germline V and J ends were trimmed by 3 bases and 4 bases, with 14 bases remaining between them. CDR1 DFQATT and CDR2 SNEGSKA come from the germline V gene (reference sequence). The length of the CDR3 is 14 residues. Here the CDR3 reads CSARLVRNPDTQYF. In DNA form, the CDR3 reads TGCAGTGCTAGGTTGGTTCGGAACCCAGATACGCAGTATTTT.

This clonotype was seen more than once but under ten times. V gene TRBV5-5 combines with J gene TRBJ1-2; D uncertain. The germline V and J ends were trimmed by 0 bases and 3 bases, with 15 bases remaining between them. Per germline, CDR1 SGHKS and CDR2 YYEKEE (reference sequence). This CDR3 region has 16 residues. The CDR3 coding sequence is TGTGCCAGCAGCTTGGACCCAATGCCGATGCACTATGGCTACACCTTC. Translation: CASSLDPMPMHYGYTF.

This clonotype was seen a few times. The chain recombines TRBV20-1 with TRBJ2-2; TRBD1 might be the D (5 bases). V gave up 5 bases and J gave up 2 bases, with 9 bases separating them. Germline CDR1 reads DFQATT; CDR2 reads SNEGSKA (reference sequence). This CDR3 is 13 amino acids long. The CDR3 region is CSALGANTGELFF. The CDR3 nucleotides are TGCAGTGCTTTAGGGGCAAACACCGGGGAGCTGTTTTTT.

The V gene is TRBV2, the J gene TRBJ2-1, with D uncertain. The V and J ends lost 6 bases and 0 bases respectively, with 12 bases between them. The CDR3 consists of 15 residues. CDR1 is SNHLY, CDR2 FYNNEI, per germline. The CDR3 nucleotides are TGTGCCAGCAGCCAGTGGTTGAGCTCCTACAATGAGCAGTTCTTC. Translating it yields CASSQWLSSYNEQFF.

The chain joins TRBV18 to TRBJ2-7, with D possibly being TRBD2 (5 bases). Trimming removed 3 bases at V and 0 bases at J, with 9 bases between. Per the germline V gene, CDR1 is KGHSH and CDR2 is LQKENI. CDR3 length equals 14 residues. The CDR3 sequence: CASSPRTLSYEQYF. The CDR3 DNA reads as TGTGCCAGCTCACCCCGGACTCTCTCCTACGAGCAGTACTTC.

This clonotype has only a few counts. This chain joins TRBV14 and TRBJ2-7; 8 nucleotides agree with TRBD2. This CDR3 has 15 residues. V gave up 5 bases and J gave up 3 bases; unmatched junction bases: 9. From germline, CDR1 is SGHDN and CDR2 FVKESK. CDR3 protein: CASSFAGGHLYEQYF. CDR3 bases: TGTGCCAGCAGCTTCGCGGGGGGCCACCTCTACGAGCAGTACTTC.

The chain is built from TRBV29-1 and TRBJ1-1, with a tentative D call TRBD1 (6 bases). CDR3 length: 14 residues. Germline V gene sequence: CDR1 SQVTM, CDR2 ANQGSEA. Trimming left V 0 bases short and J 11 bases short, with 19 bases between. Written as DNA, the CDR3 is TGCAGCGTTGAAGATCTAGACAGGTCAGCGGACGCTTTCTTT. Translated, it gives CSVEDLDRSADAFF.

The CDR3 DNA sequence: TGCAGTGCTAGTGGACAGGGGGCCAGTTCACCCCTCCACTTT. Its translation is CSASGQGASSPLHF. The genes are TRBV20-1 and TRBJ1-6; 11 positions agree with TRBD1. V lost 3 bases to trimming and J lost 9 bases; unmatched junction nucleotides: 4. In germline, CDR1 is DFQATT, CDR2 SNEGSKA (reference sequence). The CDR3 contains 14 residues.

This rearrangement joins TRBV20-1 to TRBJ2-1; 11 bases map to TRBD2. Trimming took 5 bases from V and 3 from J; bases not matched to a gene: 18. CDR1 is DFQATT and CDR2 is SNEGSKA in the germline V gene (reference sequence). CDR3 length: 19 residues. The CDR3 region is CSARAPGSGGGRSYNEQFF. CDR3 nucleotides: TGCAGTGCTCGCGCCCCGGGTAGCGGGGGGGGACGAAGCTACAATGAGCAGTTCTTC.

This clonotype was seen a few times. CDR3 protein: CASSLVPGYEAFF. DNA of the CDR3: TGCGCCAGCAGCTTGGTTCCCGGATACGAAGCTTTCTTT. The gene calls are TRBV5-1 and TRBJ1-1; no definite D call. V lost 0 bases and J 8 bases, leaving 11 bases between the germline ends. This CDR3 spans 13 amino acids. Looked up from germline, CDR1 is SGHRS and CDR2 is YFSETQ. The full variable domain, in which reference TRBV5-1 and TRBJ1-1 provide the parts outside the CDR3, is KAGVTQTPRYLIKTRGQQVTLSCSPISGHRSVSWYQQTPGQGLQFLFEYFSETQRNKGNFPGRFSGRQFSNSRSEMNVSTLELGDSALYLCASSLVPGYEAFFGQGTRLTVV.

The chain joins TRBV6-5 to TRBJ2-3, with D tentatively TRBD1 (6 bases). Germline V gene sequence: CDR1 MNHEY, CDR2 SVGAGI. The CDR3 consists of 16 residues. V dropped 5 bases and J dropped 0 bases, with 15 bases sitting between them. In DNA form, the CDR3 reads TGTGCCAGCAGTACCTGGACAGCTTCTAGCACAGATACGCAGTATTTT. Protein product: CASSTWTASSTDTQYF.

The sample holds a few counts of this clonotype. The rearrangement links TRBV5-1 to TRBJ2-3, with D unresolved. The CDR3 covers 14 residues. The ends were cut back, 2 bases at V and 6 bases at J, with 13 bases in the middle. Germline loops: CDR1 SGHRS, CDR2 YFSETQ. CDR3 nucleotide sequence: TGCGCCAGCAGCTTTTCAACTGTCCGGGATACGCAGTATTTT. Amino acid sequence: CASSFSTVRDTQYF. The variable domain in full, with the rest retrieved from reference TRBV5-1 and TRBJ2-3, is KAGVTQTPRYLIKTRGQQVTLSCSPISGHRSVSWYQQTPGQGLQFLFEYFSETQRNKGNFPGRFSGRQFSNSRSEMNVSTLELGDSALYLCASSFSTVRDTQYFGPGTRLTVL.

This rearrangement joins TRBV20-1 to TRBJ2-5, with a tentative D call TRBD2 (6 bases). The CDR3 runs 11 residues. Germline CDR1 reads DFQATT; CDR2 reads SNEGSKA (reference sequence). The ends were cut back, 7 bases at V and 1 base at J, with 7 bases in the middle. CDR3 DNA sequence: TGCAGTGGGGAGGTCCAAGAGACCCAGTACTTC. It translates to CSGEVQETQYF.

V gene TRBV20-1 combines with J gene TRBJ2-3, with 15 bases lining up with TRBD2. Germline values: CDR1 DFQATT, CDR2 SNEGSKA (reference sequence). The trim removed 0 bases at V and 9 bases at J, leaving 4 bases unmatched. The length of the CDR3 is 15 residues. CDR3 DNA sequence: TGCAGTGCTAGAGATGGACTAGCGGGGGGGGAGACGCAGTATTTT. Amino acid sequence: CSARDGLAGGETQYF.